This record concerns one TCR beta chain sequence. The sample holds other DNA sequences that translate to the same CDR3. The V and J ends lost 3 bases and 0 bases, in that order; junction bases with no gene match: 5. Germline-derived CDR1 and CDR2 are SGDLS and YYNGEE. The CDR3 runs 15 residues. This specimen comes from a study of cytomegalovirus exposure and HLA in healthy donors. Study-wide background: Some 90 million unique TCRs from HLA-typed donors were held in an early data release.

The study ran its PCR with 60 Vbeta and 13 Jbeta primers. TCRdb's table, derived via immunoSEQ multiplex PCR, lists solely in-frame clones and lacks some. The sample has approximately 150,000 clones, and its top ten clones hold under 2%. Donors likely had unrecorded immune exposures despite being nominally healthy when sampled. Sequenced material: PBMCs. This TCR derives from a woman aged 50 to 60 in good health and CMV-seronegative. The chain uses TRBV9 and TRBJ1-1; 7 nucleotides align to TRBD1. The CDR3 DNA sequence: TGTGCCAGCAGCGCCATACAGGGGATGAACACTGAAGCTTTCTTT. Its translation: CASSAIQGMNTEAFF.